This T cell receptor (beta chain) was observed in a study of blood T cell repertoires in COVID-19. For the study at large: Samples of COVID-19 (acute and convalescent) were obtained from the United States, Italy and Spain.

Produced via immunoSEQ multiplex PCR; TCRdb's table is partial and in-frame only. The repertoire holds roughly 100,000 clones, around 88% seen once, with around 3.2% in the top ten. Germline-derived CDR1 and CDR2 are MNHEY and SVGEGT. The V end lost 0 bases, the J end lost 7 bases, and 7 bases lay between the germline ends. This CDR3 region has 13 residues. Sequencing was carried out using peripheral blood. The TCR sequence derives from a human donor in a cohort sampled during active COVID-19. The chain has TRBV6-2 or TRBV6-3 and TRBJ1-5; D is undetermined. The CDR3 region has the DNA TGTGCCAGCAGTTACTCGAGTATCCAGCCCCAGCATTTT. It encodes CASSYSSIQPQHF.